The sequence of this T cell receptor beta chain was determined in a study of blood T cells in healthy people across ages. A second roughly 7 to 11 cycle PCR used barcoded and J-beta primers. Each cDNA molecule carried a tag from a template-switch adaptor that contained 12 random nucleotides. TCRdb called the 5' RACE reads again in MiXCR, with one record for every CDR3 protein. The sample carries around 1,000,000 distinct CDR3 sequences, around 27% recorded once. Germline V lookup: CDR1 SGHRS, CDR2 YFSETQ. CDR3 length: 16 residues. Trimming took 4 bases from V and 3 from J, leaving 16 bases between them. The same specimen was also included in a second study, on T cells of mothers and their children. Per that study: Each child gave approximately 3 million TCR beta CDR3 reads (each mother, over 8.5 million).

The chain has TRBV5-1 and TRBJ2-2; D possibly corresponds to TRBD2 (6 bases). The sample comprised blood. This sequence was found in a girl aged 2-10 years in good health. The CDR3 DNA reads as TGCGCCAGCAGCACCACCGGGACTCCGGACACCGGGGAGCTGTTTTTT. Encoded protein: CASSTTGTPDTGELFF.